This is a list of T cell receptor beta chains from one sample in a study of Graves' ophthalmopathy and Graves' hyperthyroidism. TCRdb reanalysed the multiplex PCR reads using MiXCR and keeps one entry per CDR3 protein. The table records about 210,000 distinct CDR3 sequences, under 30% of them present only once. The sequencing sample was made of peripheral blood. Source of these receptors: a man aged 50 or older with Graves' ophthalmopathy. The CDR3 runs from the conserved cysteine through the conserved F or W. Fields, in order: clone size, CDR3 length, V gene, J gene, D gene, CDR3 DNA, CDR3 protein. D genes are given only for firm matches. Part of the rows lack a size; the others show once, few, many or a class for expanded clones.

clone_size: once; cdr3_length: 13; v_call: TRBV20-1; j_call: TRBJ2-5; d_call: TRBD1; cdr3_nt: TGCAGTGCTAGAGACCCAGGGGGAGAGACCCAGTACTTC; cdr3_aa: CSARDPGGETQYF
clone_size: medium-sized; cdr3_length: 11; v_call: TRBV29-1; j_call: TRBJ2-5; d_call: NA; cdr3_nt: TGCAGCGTTGGGACTTTAGAGACCCAGTACTTC; cdr3_aa: CSVGTLETQYF
clone_size: many; cdr3_length: 12; v_call: TRBV28; j_call: TRBJ2-5; d_call: NA; cdr3_nt: TGTGCCAGCAGTTTACTCGAAGAGACCCAGTACTTC; cdr3_aa: CASSLLEETQYF
clone_size: many; cdr3_length: 15; v_call: TRBV28; j_call: TRBJ1-2; d_call: TRBD1; cdr3_nt: TGTGCCAGCAGTTTACCCCAGGGGGCGGGCTATGGCTACACCTTC; cdr3_aa: CASSLPQGAGYGYTF
clone_size: NA; cdr3_length: 16; v_call: TRBV6-2/TRBV6-3; j_call: TRBJ2-7; d_call: NA; cdr3_nt: TGTGCCAGCAGTTACGTCGGGGGCCTTTTACCGGGGGAGCAGTACTTC; cdr3_aa: CASSYVGGLLPGEQYF
clone_size: many; cdr3_length: 13; v_call: TRBV25-1; j_call: TRBJ2-7; d_call: NA; cdr3_nt: TGTGCCAGCAGTGACGGAATGATGGGCGAGCAGTACTTC; cdr3_aa: CASSDGMMGEQYF
clone_size: many; cdr3_length: 14; v_call: TRBV4-3; j_call: TRBJ2-7; d_call: TRBD1; cdr3_nt: TGCGCCAGCAGCCAAGGAGGACAGGGGTACAAGCAGTACTTC; cdr3_aa: CASSQGGQGYKQYF
clone_size: many; cdr3_length: 13; v_call: TRBV7-2; j_call: TRBJ2-7; d_call: NA; cdr3_nt: TGTGCCAGCAGCACACCGGAGTCGCGGGAGCAGTACTTC; cdr3_aa: CASSTPESREQYF
clone_size: NA; cdr3_length: 14; v_call: TRBV29-1; j_call: TRBJ2-5; d_call: TRBD1; cdr3_nt: TGCAGCGTACCAGGACAGGGGCAGAGGGAGACCCAGTACTTC; cdr3_aa: CSVPGQGQRETQYF
clone_size: many; cdr3_length: 14; v_call: TRBV5-6; j_call: TRBJ1-1; d_call: NA; cdr3_nt: TGTGCCAGCAGCCCGGGACGGAGGAACACTGAAGCTTTCTTT; cdr3_aa: CASSPGRRNTEAFF
clone_size: once; cdr3_length: 14; v_call: TRBV11-2; j_call: TRBJ1-1; d_call: TRBD1; cdr3_nt: TGTGCCAGCAGCTTCGACAGGGTCAGCACTGAAGCTTTCTTT; cdr3_aa: CASSFDRVSTEAFF
clone_size: many; cdr3_length: 17; v_call: TRBV5-1; j_call: TRBJ1-3; d_call: TRBD1; cdr3_nt: TGCGCCAGCAGCTTGCGGTCCGGACAGGGGGCCAGAAACACCATATATTTT; cdr3_aa: CASSLRSGQGARNTIYF
clone_size: NA; cdr3_length: 16; v_call: TRBV7-2; j_call: TRBJ2-5; d_call: NA; cdr3_nt: TGTGCCAGCAGCTTAGCGGCTTGGACGGGAAGAGAGACCCAGTACTTC; cdr3_aa: CASSLAAWTGRETQYF
clone_size: many; cdr3_length: 13; v_call: TRBV12-5; j_call: TRBJ1-1; d_call: NA; cdr3_nt: TGTGCTAGTGGTAACCCCAGAAACACTGAGGCTTTCTTT; cdr3_aa: CASGNPRNTEAFF
clone_size: NA; cdr3_length: 15; v_call: TRBV7-2; j_call: TRBJ2-7; d_call: TRBD2; cdr3_nt: TGTGCCAGCAGCGTCACTAGCGGGAACGGCTACGAGCAGTACTTC; cdr3_aa: CASSVTSGNGYEQYF
clone_size: many; cdr3_length: 15; v_call: TRBV9; j_call: TRBJ2-7; d_call: NA; cdr3_nt: TGTGCCAGCAGCCCGAGGGGAGAAATCGTGGGCGAGCAGTACTTC; cdr3_aa: CASSPRGEIVGEQYF
clone_size: NA; cdr3_length: 12; v_call: TRBV30; j_call: TRBJ2-4; d_call: TRBD1; cdr3_nt: TGTGCCTGGAGGGGACAGCTAAACATTCAGTACTTC; cdr3_aa: CAWRGQLNIQYF
clone_size: NA; cdr3_length: 12; v_call: TRBV6-1; j_call: TRBJ1-2; d_call: NA; cdr3_nt: TGTGCCAGCAGTGAAAACGGGGGCGGCTACACCTTC; cdr3_aa: CASSENGGGYTF
clone_size: once; cdr3_length: 11; v_call: TRBV7-2; j_call: TRBJ1-2; d_call: NA; cdr3_nt: TGTGCCAGCAGCTCAGGGGTTGGCTACACCTTC; cdr3_aa: CASSSGVGYTF
clone_size: many; cdr3_length: 14; v_call: TRBV5-1; j_call: TRBJ2-7; d_call: NA; cdr3_nt: TGCGCCAGCAGCCCCGGGTCGAGGGCCTACGAGCAGTACTTC; cdr3_aa: CASSPGSRAYEQYF
clone_size: NA; cdr3_length: 14; v_call: TRBV6-4; j_call: TRBJ1-2; d_call: NA; cdr3_nt: TGTGCCAGCAGTTATGGTCGGAACTCCTATGGCTACACCTTC; cdr3_aa: CASSYGRNSYGYTF
clone_size: many; cdr3_length: 14; v_call: TRBV3-1; j_call: TRBJ1-2; d_call: NA; cdr3_nt: TGTGCCAGCAGCCACAGGTACCCCTCGTATGGCTACACCTTC; cdr3_aa: CASSHRYPSYGYTF
clone_size: many; cdr3_length: 14; v_call: TRBV14; j_call: TRBJ1-2; d_call: NA; cdr3_nt: TGTGCCAGCAGCCCGATTGGAGTCAACTATGGCTACACCTTC; cdr3_aa: CASSPIGVNYGYTF
clone_size: NA; cdr3_length: 15; v_call: TRBV10-2; j_call: TRBJ1-1; d_call: TRBD1; cdr3_nt: TGCGCCAGCAGCGAGGGACAGGGAGTTTTCACTGAAGCTTTCTTT; cdr3_aa: CASSEGQGVFTEAFF
clone_size: many; cdr3_length: 14; v_call: TRBV6-4; j_call: TRBJ1-2; d_call: NA; cdr3_nt: TGTGCCAGCAGTGAGGAGAGGGAGGTCAGGGCCGGCACCTTC; cdr3_aa: CASSEEREVRAGTF
clone_size: many; cdr3_length: 15; v_call: TRBV7-9; j_call: TRBJ1-1; d_call: TRBD1; cdr3_nt: TGTGCCAGCAGCCAGCCCTCGACAGGGGGGGCTGAAGCTTTCTTT; cdr3_aa: CASSQPSTGGAEAFF
clone_size: NA; cdr3_length: 12; v_call: TRBV6-5; j_call: TRBJ1-2; d_call: NA; cdr3_nt: TGTGCCAGCAGTTACAGGGGCGGCGGCTACACCTTC; cdr3_aa: CASSYRGGGYTF
clone_size: many; cdr3_length: 11; v_call: TRBV27; j_call: TRBJ2-3; d_call: NA; cdr3_nt: TGTGCCAGCAGTCCCAACGTCCGGCAGTATTTT; cdr3_aa: CASSPNVRQYF
clone_size: NA; cdr3_length: 14; v_call: TRBV7-8; j_call: TRBJ1-1; d_call: NA; cdr3_nt: TGTGCCAGCAGCTTACAGGGGTCGAACACTGAAGCTTTCTTT; cdr3_aa: CASSLQGSNTEAFF
clone_size: many; cdr3_length: 15; v_call: TRBV2; j_call: TRBJ2-7; d_call: NA; cdr3_nt: TGTGCCAGCAGTGACGGACACGGGATAAGTTACGAGCAGTACTTC; cdr3_aa: CASSDGHGISYEQYF
clone_size: many; cdr3_length: 16; v_call: TRBV7-8; j_call: TRBJ2-5; d_call: TRBD2; cdr3_nt: TGTGCCAGTAGCCATCTGGCTAGCGGTACGGGGAGTACCCAGTACTTC; cdr3_aa: CASSHLASGTGSTQYF
clone_size: many; cdr3_length: 15; v_call: TRBV7-2; j_call: TRBJ2-7; d_call: NA; cdr3_nt: TGTGCCAGCAGCGTTATGGACAGTGCCTCCTACGAGCAGTACTTC; cdr3_aa: CASSVMDSASYEQYF
clone_size: NA; cdr3_length: 13; v_call: TRBV19; j_call: TRBJ2-7; d_call: NA; cdr3_nt: TGTGCCAGCAGCTTAGCGTTGAGTTCTCCGAAAGGCTTC; cdr3_aa: CASSLALSSPKGF
clone_size: many; cdr3_length: 14; v_call: TRBV6-5; j_call: TRBJ2-7; d_call: NA; cdr3_nt: TGTGCCAGCAGTTACTTAAACAGGCTCTACGAGCAGTACTTC; cdr3_aa: CASSYLNRLYEQYF
clone_size: many; cdr3_length: 15; v_call: TRBV13; j_call: TRBJ2-7; d_call: TRBD2; cdr3_nt: TGTGCCAGCAGCTTCTTCCGGGAGGGCCGGTTCGAGCAGTACTTC; cdr3_aa: CASSFFREGRFEQYF
clone_size: many; cdr3_length: 16; v_call: TRBV12-5; j_call: TRBJ1-3; d_call: NA; cdr3_nt: TGTGCTAGTGGTTTCCCCCGGGACAACTCTGGAAACACCATATATTTT; cdr3_aa: CASGFPRDNSGNTIYF
clone_size: NA; cdr3_length: 15; v_call: TRBV28; j_call: TRBJ1-2; d_call: TRBD1; cdr3_nt: TGTGCCAGCAGACCGGGGACAGGGAAGAACTATGGCTACACCTTC; cdr3_aa: CASRPGTGKNYGYTF
clone_size: many; cdr3_length: 14; v_call: TRBV6-1; j_call: TRBJ2-5; d_call: NA; cdr3_nt: TGTGCCAGCAGTCCCGGGACGTCCCAAGAGACCCAGTACTTC; cdr3_aa: CASSPGTSQETQYF
clone_size: few; cdr3_length: 14; v_call: TRBV12-3/TRBV12-4; j_call: TRBJ2-7; d_call: NA; cdr3_nt: TGTGCCAGCAGTTCCCTAGAGGGGACTTACGAGCAGTACTTC; cdr3_aa: CASSSLEGTYEQYF
clone_size: many; cdr3_length: 14; v_call: TRBV6-5; j_call: TRBJ1-2; d_call: NA; cdr3_nt: TGTGCCAGCAGTTACTCGACAGGCGACTATGGCTACACCTTC; cdr3_aa: CASSYSTGDYGYTF
clone_size: many; cdr3_length: 13; v_call: TRBV12-3/TRBV12-4; j_call: TRBJ1-1; d_call: NA; cdr3_nt: TGTGCCAGCAGTCCCACCAGGTACACTGAAGCTTTCTTT; cdr3_aa: CASSPTRYTEAFF
clone_size: NA; cdr3_length: 15; v_call: TRBV6-2/TRBV6-3; j_call: TRBJ1-1; d_call: NA; cdr3_nt: TGTGCCAGCAGTTCCGGGACCTACTCTGACACTGAAGCTTTCTTT; cdr3_aa: CASSSGTYSDTEAFF
clone_size: many; cdr3_length: 13; v_call: TRBV18; j_call: TRBJ2-7; d_call: NA; cdr3_nt: TGTGCCAGCTCACCATTGGACAACTACGAGCAGTACTTC; cdr3_aa: CASSPLDNYEQYF
clone_size: many; cdr3_length: 15; v_call: TRBV6-5; j_call: TRBJ2-7; d_call: TRBD2; cdr3_nt: TGTGCCAGCAGTTACGGCGGGGGGCGGTACTACGAGCAGTACTTC; cdr3_aa: CASSYGGGRYYEQYF
clone_size: many; cdr3_length: 16; v_call: TRBV28; j_call: TRBJ2-5; d_call: NA; cdr3_nt: TGTGCCAGCAGCACTACACAGGGCTTTTTTGGAGAGACCCAGTACTTC; cdr3_aa: CASSTTQGFFGETQYF
clone_size: many; cdr3_length: 14; v_call: TRBV6-5; j_call: TRBJ1-6; d_call: NA; cdr3_nt: TGTGCCAGCAGTCAGACAGTCTGGGATTCACCCCTCCACTTT; cdr3_aa: CASSQTVWDSPLHF
clone_size: NA; cdr3_length: 16; v_call: TRBV6-2/TRBV6-3; j_call: TRBJ2-7; d_call: TRBD2; cdr3_nt: TGTGCCAGCAGTTACCTAATAGCGGGAGGGATCGACGAGCAGTACTTC; cdr3_aa: CASSYLIAGGIDEQYF
clone_size: many; cdr3_length: 13; v_call: TRBV10-3; j_call: TRBJ2-7; d_call: NA; cdr3_nt: TGTGCCATCAGTGCCCGGACTAACTACGAGCAGTACTTC; cdr3_aa: CAISARTNYEQYF
clone_size: many; cdr3_length: 17; v_call: TRBV19; j_call: TRBJ1-1; d_call: TRBD1; cdr3_nt: TGTGCCAGTAGTCCTCGGGCGGGACAGGGAGCGAACACTGAAGCTTTCTTT; cdr3_aa: CASSPRAGQGANTEAFF
clone_size: many; cdr3_length: 15; v_call: TRBV5-8; j_call: TRBJ2-7; d_call: NA; cdr3_nt: TGTGCCAGCAGCCCCCAGGCGGGACCCGGCTACGAGCAGTACTTC; cdr3_aa: CASSPQAGPGYEQYF
clone_size: NA; cdr3_length: 13; v_call: TRBV6-1; j_call: TRBJ2-7; d_call: NA; cdr3_nt: TGTGCCAGCAGTCCTCTGGGGAGGACCGAGCAGTACTTC; cdr3_aa: CASSPLGRTEQYF
clone_size: many; cdr3_length: 18; v_call: TRBV6-2/TRBV6-3; j_call: TRBJ2-2; d_call: TRBD2; cdr3_nt: TGTGCCAGCAGTTCGACTAGCGGGAGGGCCCTGGACACCGGGGAGCTGTTTTTT; cdr3_aa: CASSSTSGRALDTGELFF
clone_size: NA; cdr3_length: 15; v_call: TRBV12-3/TRBV12-4; j_call: TRBJ2-5; d_call: TRBD1; cdr3_nt: TGTGCCAGCAGTTCGGGACAGGGGATGTTGGAGACCCAGTACTTC; cdr3_aa: CASSSGQGMLETQYF
clone_size: many; cdr3_length: 16; v_call: TRBV7-9; j_call: TRBJ2-7; d_call: NA; cdr3_nt: TGTGCCAGCAGCTTAGGCGGCCTTGCTAGCTCTTACGAGCAGTACTTC; cdr3_aa: CASSLGGLASSYEQYF
clone_size: NA; cdr3_length: 16; v_call: TRBV10-3; j_call: TRBJ1-1; d_call: NA; cdr3_nt: TGTGCCATCAGTGAGTGGGGCAGTCGTTCAAGCCCTGAAGCTTTCTTT; cdr3_aa: CAISEWGSRSSPEAFF
clone_size: NA; cdr3_length: 14; v_call: TRBV12-3/TRBV12-4; j_call: TRBJ2-5; d_call: TRBD1; cdr3_nt: TGTGCCAGCAGTTCCGGGACAGGCAGCGAGACCCAGTACTTC; cdr3_aa: CASSSGTGSETQYF
clone_size: NA; cdr3_length: 15; v_call: TRBV7-8; j_call: TRBJ1-2; d_call: TRBD1; cdr3_nt: TGTGCCAGCAGCTTAGCAGGACAGGGGGCAAGTGGCTACACCTTC; cdr3_aa: CASSLAGQGASGYTF
clone_size: many; cdr3_length: 14; v_call: TRBV19; j_call: TRBJ1-6; d_call: NA; cdr3_nt: TGTGCCAGTAGTATCAGCCAGGCAAATTCACCCCTCCACTTT; cdr3_aa: CASSISQANSPLHF
clone_size: many; cdr3_length: 13; v_call: TRBV13; j_call: TRBJ1-5; d_call: NA; cdr3_nt: TGTGCCAGCAGTCTGGGACCCCATCAGCTCCAGCATTTT; cdr3_aa: CASSLGPHQLQHF
clone_size: many; cdr3_length: 12; v_call: TRBV19; j_call: TRBJ1-1; d_call: NA; cdr3_nt: TGTGCCAGTAGTAGACCGACGGATGAAGCTTTCTTT; cdr3_aa: CASSRPTDEAFF